This is a list of T cell receptor beta chains from one sample in a study of molecular identifiers for immune sequencing clone quantification. One entry per CDR3 protein results from TCRdb running MiXCR on the PCR reads. Counted here are more than 300,000 distinct CDR3 sequences, 20% to 25% occurring once; the ten biggest clones make up roughly 0.86%. What was sequenced was naive CD8+ T cells from blood, with Jurkat cell RNA spiked in. These receptors came from a human donor in good health. Some libraries in this study had Jurkat cell RNA spiked in. CDR3s leave out the opening cysteine and the closing phenylalanine or tryptophan.

CDR3 protein: ASSQDVSGPQETQY
V gene: TRBV4-3
CDR3 length: 14
J gene: TRBJ2-5

CDR3 protein: ASSFGLAGAEQY
V gene: TRBV28
CDR3 length: 12
J gene: TRBJ2-7

CDR3 protein: ASSQDLRGSYEQY
V gene: TRBV4-3
CDR3 length: 13
J gene: TRBJ2-7

CDR3 protein: ATGRARYSGRGDTQY
V gene: TRBV15
CDR3 length: 15
J gene: TRBJ2-3

CDR3 protein: ASSHLEGRYEQY
V gene: TRBV5-6
CDR3 length: 12
J gene: TRBJ2-7

CDR3 protein: ASSQKGLAEIQETQY
V gene: TRBV3-1
CDR3 length: 15
J gene: TRBJ2-5

CDR3 protein: ASSLYGEVSGGETQY
V gene: TRBV7-2
CDR3 length: 15
J gene: TRBJ2-5

CDR3 protein: ASSERTDSYEQY
V gene: TRBV9
CDR3 length: 12
J gene: TRBJ2-7

CDR3 protein: ASSLRLIVPGRLNSNQPQH
V gene: TRBV28
CDR3 length: 19
J gene: TRBJ1-5

CDR3 protein: ASSSTGGTSGDTQY
V gene: TRBV7-2
CDR3 length: 14
J gene: TRBJ2-3

CDR3 protein: ASSIPGLWDTQY
V gene: TRBV19
CDR3 length: 12
J gene: TRBJ2-3

CDR3 protein: SARDKGGETVLTEAF
V gene: TRBV20-1
CDR3 length: 15
J gene: TRBJ1-1

CDR3 protein: ASSESRLAGDPTGELF
V gene: TRBV10-2
CDR3 length: 16
J gene: TRBJ2-2

CDR3 protein: ASSYRPRGDTEAF
V gene: TRBV6-5
CDR3 length: 13
J gene: TRBJ1-1

CDR3 protein: ASSLWGYADTQY
V gene: TRBV7-9
CDR3 length: 12
J gene: TRBJ2-3

CDR3 protein: ASSYGGSGNEQF
V gene: TRBV6-5
CDR3 length: 12
J gene: TRBJ2-1

CDR3 protein: ASSRQGAHTEAF
V gene: TRBV27
CDR3 length: 12
J gene: TRBJ1-1

CDR3 protein: ASSLSIWGTGALNTEAF
V gene: TRBV28
CDR3 length: 17
J gene: TRBJ1-1

CDR3 protein: ASSLVVGLAGDYEQY
V gene: TRBV7-9
CDR3 length: 15
J gene: TRBJ2-7

CDR3 protein: ASSPTSGGSQETQY
V gene: TRBV13
CDR3 length: 14
J gene: TRBJ2-5